This is a list of T cell receptor beta chains from one sample in a study of Ad26.COV2.S vaccination and SARS-CoV-2 variants. Libraries were prepared by immunoSEQ multiplex PCR; TCRdb keeps only in-frame clonotypes and omits some of them. The sample shows more than 400,000 clones, over 80% of them seen only once. Sequencing was performed on peripheral blood, taken in a trial of Ad26.COV2.S vaccine versus placebo. These receptors all come from a person aged 18 to 59 who received the Ad26.COV2.S COVID-19 vaccine or a placebo. Both conserved end residues are part of each CDR3. A D gene is named only where the DNA matches it firmly. Size values are once, few and many counts, or a class for expanded clones, and some rows have none.

abundance	v_gene	d_gene	j_gene	CDR3nt	CDR3aa
-	TRBV20-1	-	TRBJ2-7	TGCAGTGCTAGTAGCGGCCACGAGCAGTACTTC	CSASSGHEQYF
-	TRBV30	-	TRBJ2-7	TGTGCCTGGACGGCAGGGGCCGTTCTCGAGCAGTACTTC	CAWTAGAVLEQYF
-	TRBV15	-	TRBJ1-2	TGTGCCACCAGCACCGGGACCAGGGTCCATGGCTACACCTTC	CATSTGTRVHGYTF
-	TRBV7-9	-	TRBJ2-1	TGTGCCAGCAGTCCCCCAAGGGGGTCGTCCTGGGAATACAATGAGCAGTTCTTC	CASSPPRGSSWEYNEQFF
-	TRBV29-1	-	TRBJ1-5	TGCAGCGTTCCCCCTGGACAGCCCCAGCATTTT	CSVPPGQPQHF
-	TRBV6-2/TRBV6-3	-	TRBJ1-2	TGTGCCAGCAGTTACCTCCAGATCAGGGTTCCTGGCTACACCTTC	CASSYLQIRVPGYTF
-	TRBV30	-	TRBJ1-4	TGTGCCTGGAGTGTAGACACCGAAAAACTGTTTTTT	CAWSVDTEKLFF
-	TRBV5-4	TRBD1	TRBJ2-7	TGTGCCAGCAGCCCCCAGGGACAGATTCGTGTGAGGGAGCAGTACTTC	CASSPQGQIRVREQYF
-	TRBV25-1	TRBD1	TRBJ1-3	TGTGCCAGCAGTTTGGGACAGGGGGCCGGGACTGGAAACACCATATATTTT	CASSLGQGAGTGNTIYF
-	TRBV7-2	-	TRBJ2-2	TGTGCCAGCAGCCAACAGGGAAGGGACACCGGGGAGCTGTTTTTT	CASSQQGRDTGELFF
-	TRBV2	TRBD2	TRBJ2-3	TGTGCCAGCAGTGTTGGCGGGGGGGCCGCCGATACGCAGTATTTT	CASSVGGGAADTQYF
-	TRBV24-1	TRBD2	TRBJ2-3	TGTGCCACCAGTGACGGGACTAGCGGGCCTAGCACAGATACGCAGTATTTT	CATSDGTSGPSTDTQYF
once	TRBV28	-	TRBJ2-1	TGTGCCAGCAACCCACCCCCACCCGGGCCCAATGAGCAGTTCTTC	CASNPPPPGPNEQFF
-	TRBV30	TRBD1	TRBJ2-7	TGTGCCTGGTCTAGAGGGGACAGGGTGAGCGTGCAGTACTTC	CAWSRGDRVSVQYF
-	TRBV18	TRBD1	TRBJ1-6	TGTGCCAGCTCACCGGGAGGAGGGACAGGCCCTGTCCACTTT	CASSPGGGTGPVHF
-	TRBV6-5	TRBD1	TRBJ2-7	TGTGCCAGCAGCCGGACAGGACTCTACGAGCAGTACTTC	CASSRTGLYEQYF
once	TRBV7-8	-	TRBJ2-3	TGTGCCAGCAGCCGACTGTGGCAGGGAACAGATACGCAGTATTTT	CASSRLWQGTDTQYF
-	TRBV5-4	-	TRBJ2-3	TGTGCCAGCAGCTTGGTCCCTCGAGATACGCAGTATTTT	CASSLVPRDTQYF
-	TRBV7-2	TRBD1	TRBJ2-5	TGTGCCAGCAGCTTAACGGGACAGGGGGCGGGGACCCAGTACTTC	CASSLTGQGAGTQYF
-	TRBV3-1/TRBV3-2	TRBD1	TRBJ2-7	TGTGCCAGCAGCCCGAAACCGGGACAGGGGGTCTGGGGGCAGTACTTC	CASSPKPGQGVWGQYF
-	TRBV2	-	TRBJ2-1	TGTGCCAGCACCCCGACAGGATCCTACAATGAGCAGTTCTTC	CASTPTGSYNEQFF
-	TRBV28	-	TRBJ1-1	TGTGCCAGCAGGAATTTGGAGGGGAACACTGAAGCTTTCTTT	CASRNLEGNTEAFF
-	TRBV19	TRBD1	TRBJ2-1	TGTGCCAGTTCCGGGACAGGGGGCCCTGATGAGCAGTTCTTC	CASSGTGGPDEQFF
-	TRBV7-9	-	TRBJ2-1	TGTGCCAGCAGCTCAGGTTCTGAGCAGTTCTTC	CASSSGSEQFF
once	TRBV27	-	TRBJ2-7	TGTGCCAGCAGTTCCCGCTACGAGCAGTACTTC	CASSSRYEQYF
-	TRBV6-6	TRBD2	TRBJ2-3	TGTGCCAGCAGTTACTTCGCGGGGGGGAGCACAGATACGCAGTATTTT	CASSYFAGGSTDTQYF
-	TRBV2	TRBD1	TRBJ1-1	TGTGCCAGCAGGGCCGGTGGGACAGGGGTGGACGGCACTGAAGCTTTCTTT	CASRAGGTGVDGTEAFF
-	TRBV30	-	TRBJ1-4	TGTGCCTGGAGCCCCTTTGAGGGGCTTGGTGAAAAACTGTTTTTT	CAWSPFEGLGEKLFF
-	TRBV5-1	TRBD1	TRBJ2-2	TGCGCCAGCAGCTTACGGAACAGGGGGGACACCGGGGAGCTGTTTTTT	CASSLRNRGDTGELFF
once	TRBV6-5	-	TRBJ2-7	TGTGCCAGCAGTTACGAGGGGAGGGGGTACGAGCAGTACTTC	CASSYEGRGYEQYF
-	TRBV9	-	TRBJ1-2	TGTGCCAGCAGCACCTCACAGGGTACCTCCTATGGCTACACCTTC	CASSTSQGTSYGYTF
-	TRBV7-2	-	TRBJ2-4	TGTGCCAGCAGCTTTTGGCCTATAATAGCCAAAAACATTCAGTACTTC	CASSFWPIIAKNIQYF
-	TRBV6-5	TRBD1	TRBJ2-2	TGTGCCAGCAGGGCGGGACAGGGGAACACCGGGGAGCTGTTTTTT	CASRAGQGNTGELFF
-	TRBV5-6	TRBD1	TRBJ1-2	TGTGCCAGCAGCTTGTGGGGACAGAGGAACTATGGCTACACCTTC	CASSLWGQRNYGYTF
-	TRBV2	-	TRBJ1-1	TGTGCCAGCAGCCCCCGAGGGACGGTGAACACTGAAGCTTTCTTT	CASSPRGTVNTEAFF
-	TRBV11-2	TRBD2	TRBJ2-1	TGTGCCAGCAGCTTAGTTCTACGGGGGGGGAACAATGAGCAGTTCTTC	CASSLVLRGGNNEQFF
-	TRBV5-1	-	TRBJ1-1	TGCGCCAGCAGCTTCGGTTCATGGCGGGCGAACACTGAAGCTTTCTTT	CASSFGSWRANTEAFF
once	TRBV6-5	-	TRBJ2-7	TGTGCTTTCACCACGGGCTACGAGCAGTACTTC	CAFTTGYEQYF
-	TRBV6-2/TRBV6-3	-	TRBJ1-2	TGTGCCAGCAGTTACTCCGACATGATCTATGGCTACACCTTC	CASSYSDMIYGYTF
once	TRBV5-4	TRBD2	TRBJ2-1	TGTGCCAGCAGTCCCGAGACTAGCGGGTATAACAATGAGCAGTTCTTC	CASSPETSGYNNEQFF
-	TRBV6-1	-	TRBJ1-2	TGTGCCAGCAGTGATATCTCGGTTAACTATGGCTACACCTTC	CASSDISVNYGYTF
-	TRBV10-3	-	TRBJ1-1	TGTGCCATCAGTGACATACGGAAGAACACTGAAGCTTTCTTT	CAISDIRKNTEAFF
-	TRBV5-1	TRBD1	TRBJ2-7	TGCGCCAGCAGCTTGGATCTCCCGGACAGGGGCTACGAGCAGTACTTC	CASSLDLPDRGYEQYF
-	TRBV7-2	-	TRBJ1-6	TGTGCCAGCAGCTTAGCCAGGGGCACGGGGTCACCCCTCCACTTT	CASSLARGTGSPLHF
-	TRBV28	-	TRBJ1-3	TGTGCCAGCAGTTTCAGGTCTGGCTTATCATCTGGAAACACCATATATTTT	CASSFRSGLSSGNTIYF
-	TRBV7-9	TRBD1	TRBJ1-1	TGTGCCAGCAGCCACCTCCCCGGACAGGGCCTTTTGGGAACTGAAGCTTTCTTT	CASSHLPGQGLLGTEAFF
-	TRBV7-2	-	TRBJ2-7	TGTGCCAGCAGCTCCCGAACAAGCTCCTACGAGCAGTACTTC	CASSSRTSSYEQYF
-	TRBV6-2/TRBV6-3	TRBD1	TRBJ2-1	TGTGCCAGCAGTTATCCTACAGGGGGCTACAATGAGCAGTTCTTC	CASSYPTGGYNEQFF
-	TRBV27	TRBD1	TRBJ1-5	TGTGCCAGCAGCCGAACACAGGGGGCGATAGGCAATCAGCCCCAGCATTTT	CASSRTQGAIGNQPQHF
-	TRBV7-9	-	TRBJ1-6	TGTGCCAGCAGCTTCGGCCAGGGTTTCTCAAATTCACCCCTCCACTTT	CASSFGQGFSNSPLHF
-	TRBV19	-	TRBJ2-1	TGTGCCAGTAGTCAGGGATCCTACAATGAGCAGTTCTTC	CASSQGSYNEQFF
-	TRBV7-9	TRBD1	TRBJ1-2	TGTGCCAGCAGCCCGGACAGGGGGCGGGCAGCTGGCTACACCTTC	CASSPDRGRAAGYTF
-	TRBV12-3/TRBV12-4	-	TRBJ2-3	TGTGCCAGCAGTTTCGTCCCAGATACGCAGTATTTT	CASSFVPDTQYF
-	TRBV10-1	-	TRBJ1-6	TGCGCCAGCAGTGAGCTGGCAGGGGATAATTCACCCCTCCACTTT	CASSELAGDNSPLHF
few	TRBV5-5	TRBD1	TRBJ2-7	TGTGCCAGCAGCGGGACAGGGGGCTTGGTCGAGCAGTACTTC	CASSGTGGLVEQYF
-	TRBV19	TRBD1	TRBJ1-2	TGTGCCAGTATAAGGAACGTGGGAGGGGGCGCGGTGGGCTACACCTTC	CASIRNVGGGAVGYTF
-	TRBV19	-	TRBJ1-1	TGTGCCAGTAGTGGGGTTGTAGAAGCTTTCTTT	CASSGVVEAFF
-	TRBV6-2/TRBV6-3	-	TRBJ1-1	TGTGCCAGCAGTTACTATGGAAAATCGACTGAAGCTTTCTTT	CASSYYGKSTEAFF